This TCR beta chain was recovered during a study of regulatory and conventional T cells in RAG deficiency. Study results and limitations: Shannon entropy fell and Simpson indices rose in RAG-deficient patients. Patient subsets had shorter CDR3s; Omenn Treg-Tconv overlap exceeded 80%.

The sorted conventional CD4+ T cells were CD25-low and CD127-high, with genomic DNA sequenced. The CDR3 covers 15 residues. Germline CDR1 reads SGHRS; CDR2 reads YFSETQ. V was pared by 1 base and J by 3 bases, with 11 bases between. Here immunoSEQ multiplex PCR was the method, and the copy in TCRdb shows in-frame clones only, minus some. Of roughly 30,000 clones listed, 96% were seen once; the top ten hold under 0.45%. Comment on this clone: Its cognate antigen is unknown.

This sample was also put to use in a study of regulatory T cells. Per that paper: Primers: 52 TRBV forward and 13 TRBJ reverse.

The receptor comes from a human donor in good health. The chain recombines TRBV5-1 with TRBJ2-1, with unresolved D. The sample comprised CD25- CD4+ T cells sorted from blood. The CDR3 loop reads CASSLTRPYYNEQFF. The CDR3 nucleotides read TGCGCCAGCAGCTTGACCAGGCCGTACTACAATGAGCAGTTCTTC.